This entry lists 29 T cell receptor beta chains sequenced from one sample in a study of pediatric ulcerative colitis. Libraries were prepared by immunoSEQ multiplex PCR; TCRdb keeps only in-frame clonotypes and omits some of them. The top ten hold 3.5% to 4.5% of the sample, which has around 30,000 clones, approximately 78% seen once. Input material: blood. The receptors here all came from a boy younger than 18 with severe ulcerative colitis.

This clone occurred a few times. The CDR3 is CASTHTGELFF. For the CDR3, the DNA is TGTGCCAGCACGCATACCGGGGAGCTGTTTTTT. V gene TRBV6-1 combines with J gene TRBJ2-2; D is undetermined. Germline loops: CDR1 MNHNS, CDR2 SASEGT. V lost 7 bases to trimming and J lost 5 bases, with 5 bases between them. The CDR3 consists of 11 residues.

This clone was counted only a few times. V usage is TRBV7-9 and J usage is TRBJ2-3, with D possibly called TRBD1 or TRBD2 (5 bases each). With 5 bases removed from V and 1 base from J, the gap between germline ends came to 22 bases. In germline, CDR1 is SEHNR, CDR2 FQNEAQ (reference sequence). The CDR3 is made up of 18 amino acids. CDR3 sequence reads: CASSPTMGPHKRTDTQYF. The CDR3 nucleotides read TGTGCCAGCAGCCCAACTATGGGACCGCATAAGCGCACAGATACGCAGTATTTT.

The rearrangement uses TRBV11-2 and TRBJ2-2; D is uncertain. Trimming pared 1 base from V and 3 bases from J, leaving 6 bases between. Germline V CDR1 and CDR2: SGHAT, FQNNGV. The length of the CDR3 is 14 residues. The CDR3 DNA follows: TGTGCCAGCAGCTTAGTTGAGTACACCGGGGAGCTGTTTTTT. It yields the protein CASSLVEYTGELFF.

CDR3 nucleotides: TGTGCCAGCAGCCAAGTGGGACAGTTCAACCCTAGCACAGATACGCAGTATTTT. Its translation: CASSQVGQFNPSTDTQYF. V usage is TRBV14 and J usage is TRBJ2-3; TRBD1 agrees at 7 bases. The CDR3 covers 18 residues. The V and J ends lost 1 base and 0 bases, in that order; junction bases with no gene match: 10. The germline gives CDR1 SGHDN, CDR2 FVKESK.

The V and J genes are TRBV21-1 and TRBJ1-5. TRBV21-1 is deemed a pseudogene. This CDR3 contains 12 residues. CDR3 amino acids: CARGEGSQPQHF. Here the CDR3 DNA reads TGTGCCAGGGGGGAGGGAAGTCAGCCCCAGCATTTT.

V and J are TRBV14 and TRBJ1-2; no clear D gene. The germline V and J ends were trimmed by 1 base and 4 bases, with 7 bases remaining between them. The CDR3 is 13 amino acids. CDR1 and CDR2 from the germline V gene are SGHDN and FVKESK. Here the CDR3 reads CASSQASSYGYTF. For the CDR3, the DNA is TGTGCCAGCAGCCAAGCATCGAGCTATGGCTACACCTTC.

Worth noting for this clone: Other nucleotide sequences in the sample specify the same CDR3. V usage is TRBV6-1 and J usage is TRBJ1-1, with D perhaps TRBD1 (6 bases). The germline gives CDR1 MNHNS, CDR2 SASEGT. The CDR3 is 13 amino acids. Trimming removed 8 bases at V and 1 base at J, with 11 bases between. Written as DNA, the CDR3 is TGTGCCAGCTCGTGGGGGCAGAACACTGAAGCTTTCTTT. It specifies CASSWGQNTEAFF.

The chain is built from TRBV5-5 and TRBJ1-1, with D unclear. Germline V gene sequence: CDR1 SGHKS, CDR2 YYEKEE (reference sequence). This CDR3 is 14 amino acids long. V was clipped by 2 bases and J by 5 bases, with 13 bases between them. The CDR3 nucleotides read TGTGCCAGCAGCTTTGACACCATTAAGACTGAAGCTTTCTTT. Translation gives CASSFDTIKTEAFF. Complete variable domain (other parts from reference TRBV5-5 and TRBJ1-1): DAGVTQSPTHLIKTRGQQVTLRCSPISGHKSVSWYQQVLGQGPQFIFQYYEKEERGRGNFPDRFSARQFPNYSSELNVNALLLGDSALYLCASSFDTIKTEAFFGQGTRLTVV.

V gene TRBV7-9 combines with J gene TRBJ2-4; a possible D gene is TRBD1 (5 bases). The germline CDR1 and CDR2 sequences are SEHNR and FQNEAQ (reference sequence). Trimming shortened V by 6 bases and J by 6 bases, and 15 bases separated the two germline ends. The CDR3 consists of 14 residues. CDR3 DNA sequence: TGTGCCAGCAGTCCGTCCCTGGGGCCAAACATTCAGTACTTC. This translates into CASSPSLGPNIQYF.

The genes are TRBV5-5 and TRBJ2-3, with D perhaps TRBD2 (6 bases). The CDR3 has 15 residues. The ends were cut back, 5 bases at V and 4 bases at J, with 17 bases in the middle. From germline, CDR1 is SGHKS and CDR2 YYEKEE (reference sequence). DNA for the CDR3: TGTGCCAGCAGGATGACCTCCGAGCGGGCAGATACGCAGTATTTT. Translated, it gives CASRMTSERADTQYF.

This chain uses TRBV13 with TRBJ2-1; D is ambiguous. Germline V gene lookup returns CDR1 PRHDT and CDR2 FYEKMQ (reference sequence). V lost 3 bases, J lost 7 bases, and 13 bases lay in between. This CDR3 has 14 amino acids. The CDR3 sequence is CASSFPQVRNEQFF. CDR3 nucleotides: TGTGCCAGCAGCTTTCCCCAGGTGAGGAATGAGCAGTTCTTC.

This clone was counted a few times. This chain joins TRBV2 and TRBJ1-2, with D possibly TRBD1 on 5 matching bases. Germline lookup yields CDR1 SNHLY and CDR2 FYNNEI. With 7 bases removed from V and 10 bases from J, the gap between germline ends came to 19 bases. The CDR3 runs to 13 residues. CDR3 sequence: CASNFGGGGIYTF. In nucleotides, the CDR3 is TGTGCCAGCAATTTCGGCGGTGGGGGTATCTACACCTTC. The whole variable domain, remainder taken from reference TRBV2 and TRBJ1-2, is EPEVTQTPSHQVTQMGQEVILRCVPISNHLYFYWYRQILGQKVEFLVSFYNNEISEKSEIFDDQFSVERPDGSNFTLKIRSTKLEDSAMYFCASNFGGGGIYTFGSGTRLTVV.

This rearrangement joins TRBV9 to TRBJ2-3; D remains unclear. Per germline, CDR1 SGDLS and CDR2 YYNGEE. V lost 0 bases to trimming and J lost 0 bases, with 11 bases between them. The length of the CDR3 is 16 residues. In DNA form, the CDR3 reads TGTGCCAGCAGCGTAGTAGGTGCCCCTAGCACAGATACGCAGTATTTT. Encoded protein: CASSVVGAPSTDTQYF.

The genes are TRBV9 and TRBJ2-3; D is possibly TRBD2 (6 bases). Trimming took 4 bases from V and 3 from J, leaving 12 bases between them. Germline V lookup: CDR1 SGDLS, CDR2 YYNGEE. The CDR3 contains 14 residues. In DNA form, the CDR3 reads TGTGCCAGCAGCCTGCGGGGAGGAACAGATACGCAGTATTTT. The encoded protein is CASSLRGGTDTQYF.

CDR3 region: CASSQVPGGTSPLHF. CDR3 DNA: TGCGCCAGCAGCCAGGTCCCAGGGGGGACTTCACCCCTCCACTTT. The rearrangement joins TRBV5-1 to TRBJ1-6; 7 bases fit TRBD1. With 4 bases clipped from V and 9 bases from J, the junction kept 10 bases outside the gene matches. Germline values: CDR1 SGHRS, CDR2 YFSETQ. CDR3 length equals 15 residues.

This clone turned up a few times. The chain employs TRBV7-3 and TRBJ1-1, with TRBD1 identical over 7 bases. This CDR3 is built from 12 residues. Looked up from germline, CDR1 is SGHTA and CDR2 is FQGTGA. V was pared by 9 bases and J by 5 bases, with 6 bases of the junction left unmatched. CDR3 protein: CASGQAPTEAFF. The CDR3 DNA follows: TGTGCCAGTGGACAGGCCCCTACTGAAGCTTTCTTT.

The chain joins TRBV29-1 to TRBJ2-7, with 13 bases matching TRBD2. The CDR3 length is 15 residues. V lost 5 bases, J lost 4 bases, and 8 bases stayed unmatched. The germline CDR1 and CDR2 sequences are SQVTM and ANQGSEA. The CDR3 sequence: CSVSGLAGELYEQYF. The CDR3 DNA follows: TGCAGCGTTTCTGGACTAGCGGGAGAGTTATACGAGCAGTACTTC.

The chain carries TRBV4-1 and TRBJ2-6, with 13 bases aligning to TRBD2. The V gene end was trimmed by 4 bases and the J gene end by 0 bases; junction bases not matched to a gene: 9. This CDR3 has 20 residues. CDR1 and CDR2 (germline): MGHRA, YSYEKL. CDR3 nucleotide sequence: TGCGCCAGCAGCCCAACGCGGACTAGCGGGGGAACCTCTGGGGCCAACGTCCTGACTTTC. This translates into CASSPTRTSGGTSGANVLTF.

This chain joins TRBV6-5 and TRBJ1-6; weak D call: TRBD1 (5 bases). The V and J ends lost 8 bases and 9 bases respectively, with 17 bases between them. The CDR3 consists of 14 residues. Germline V CDR1 and CDR2: MNHEY, SVGAGI. CDR3 in amino acids: CASRNRGARSPLHF. The CDR3 nucleotides are TGTGCCAGCCGGAACAGAGGGGCGCGTTCACCCCTCCACTTT.

The V call is TRBV4-1, the J call TRBJ1-2, with 8 bases lining up with TRBD1. Trimming removed 0 bases from V and 4 bases from J; junction bases left unmatched: 7. Germline V gene lookup returns CDR1 MGHRA and CDR2 YSYEKL. The CDR3 length is 16 residues. For the CDR3, the DNA is TGCGCCAGCAGCCAAGACCGCACGGACAGGGTCTATGGCTACACCTTC. Amino acids: CASSQDRTDRVYGYTF.

The V gene is TRBV2, the J gene TRBJ1-5; 8 bases are shared with TRBD1. J lost 1 base, V lost 6 bases, and 17 bases had no gene match. This CDR3 is built from 19 residues. Germline CDR1 is SNHLY and CDR2 is FYNNEI. CDR3 nucleotide sequence: TGTGCCAGCAGCGCCACGGACAGGGAGCAGGTTCGCAGCAATCAGCCCCAGCATTTT. As protein: CASSATDREQVRSNQPQHF.

J is TRBJ1-4 and V is TRBV11-2; D is uncertain. Germline CDR1 reads SGHAT; CDR2 reads FQNNGV. V shed 2 bases and J shed 8 bases, with 12 bases lying between them. This CDR3 has 14 amino acids. The CDR3 nucleotides are TGTGCCAGCAGCTTATCGATTGGAGGGGAAAAACTGTTTTTT. It is translated as CASSLSIGGEKLFF.

This chain joins TRBV7-9 and TRBJ2-3; 13 positions agree with TRBD2. CDR1 and CDR2 from the germline V gene are SEHNR and FQNEAQ (reference sequence). CDR3 size: 16 residues. The J segment lost 2 bases and the V segment lost 5 bases, leaving 4 bases of the junction unmatched. The CDR3 DNA follows: TGTGCCAGCAGCACGGGACTAGCGGGGAACACAGATACGCAGTATTTT. Its translation: CASSTGLAGNTDTQYF.

The chain links TRBV27 to TRBJ1-2; D ambiguous. Trimming pared 5 bases from V and 4 bases from J, leaving 20 bases between. The CDR3 has 16 residues. In germline, CDR1 is MNHEY, CDR2 SMNVEV (reference sequence). The CDR3 DNA follows: TGTGCCAGCAGTCCAAAATTCCTCCAGTCGGGCTATGGCTACACCTTC. Translating gives CASSPKFLQSGYGYTF.

The chain is built from TRBV5-5 and TRBJ2-1, with 8 bases fitting TRBD2. The germline V gene has CDR1 SGHKS and CDR2 YYEKEE (reference sequence). The CDR3 runs 14 residues. V lost 4 bases and J lost 4; bases outside the gene matches: 4. CDR3 residues: CASSATSGYNEQFF. In DNA, the CDR3 is TGTGCCAGCAGCGCTACTAGCGGATACAATGAGCAGTTCTTC.

This chain connects TRBV9 to TRBJ2-3; 11 nucleotides match TRBD2. Germline loops: CDR1 SGDLS, CDR2 YYNGEE. The J segment lost 1 base and the V segment lost 2 bases, leaving 6 bases of the junction unmatched. This CDR3 comprises 17 residues. As DNA, the CDR3 is TGTGCCAGCAGCGTTTTAGCGGGGGGGCCAGGCACAGATACGCAGTATTTT. Amino acid sequence: CASSVLAGGPGTDTQYF.

This rearrangement joins TRBV2 to TRBJ2-7, with TRBD1 as a possible D gene (5 bases). The CDR3 runs 13 residues. CDR1 is SNHLY and CDR2 is FYNNEI in the germline V gene. The V end was cut by 6 bases, the J end by 1 base, with 10 bases between. This chain's CDR3 is CASRYDRSYEQYF. The CDR3 region has the DNA TGTGCCAGCAGATATGACAGATCCTACGAGCAGTACTTC. Drawing the rest from reference TRBV2 and TRBJ2-7, the complete variable domain is EPEVTQTPSHQVTQMGQEVILRCVPISNHLYFYWYRQILGQKVEFLVSFYNNEISEKSEIFDDQFSVERPDGSNFTLKIRSTKLEDSAMYFCASRYDRSYEQYFGPGTRLTVT.

V and J are TRBV5-1 and TRBJ2-3; no firm D call. Trimming took off 6 bases at V and 1 base at J, with 30 bases between the two ends. CDR3 size: 20 residues. Germline CDR1 reads SGHRS; CDR2 reads YFSETQ. The CDR3 DNA sequence: TGCGCCAGCAACTATGCCGCGGTCGAAACTTGGCGAAGCGGCACAGATACGCAGTATTTT. Translated, it gives CASNYAAVETWRSGTDTQYF.

The chain has TRBV6-5 and TRBJ1-6; D uncertain. V lost 2 bases, J lost 6 bases, and 8 bases lay in between. Per germline, CDR1 MNHEY and CDR2 SVGAGI. This CDR3 is built from 14 residues. The CDR3 coding sequence is TGTGCCAGCAGTTACGACGGGCGTAATTCACCCCTCCACTTT. Protein: CASSYDGRNSPLHF.